These 3 T cell receptor beta chains were sequenced from one sample in a study of T cells in Graves' hyperthyroidism and ophthalmopathy. The source material, RNA transcripts, was used to amplify TCR beta CDR3 regions. Primed by the HTBI set, a first-round RT-PCR was run on the TCR CDR3. Using its own MiXCR run on the multiplex PCR reads, TCRdb lists one record per CDR3 protein. The table lists some 270,000 distinct CDR3 sequences, almost 25% of them singletons, with approximately 32% in the top ten. What was sequenced was blood. These TCRs come from a woman in her thirties or forties with Graves' ophthalmopathy.

This clonotype has at least ten counts. The V call is TRBV20-1, the J call TRBJ1-1; TRBD1 matches 11 bases. The germline V gene encodes CDR1 DFQATT and CDR2 SNEGSKA (reference sequence). V lost 2 bases to trimming and J lost 1 base; unmatched junction nucleotides: 6. The CDR3 covers 16 residues. CDR3 region: CSARIRDRGWNTEAFF. CDR3 in DNA: TGCAGTGCTAGAATCCGGGACAGGGGGTGGAACACTGAAGCTTTCTTT.

This clonotype was counted at least ten times. The CDR3 DNA sequence: TGTGCCAGCATACAGGGTAACAGCGCTAACTATGGCTACACCTTC. It yields the protein CASIQGNSANYGYTF. The rearrangement uses TRBV6-5 and TRBJ1-2, with D maybe TRBD1 (6 bases). CDR1 and CDR2 (germline): MNHEY, SVGAGI. V gave up 7 bases and J gave up 0 bases, with 15 bases separating them. This CDR3 is 15 amino acids long.

This clonotype was seen many times. This chain links TRBV28 with TRBJ1-2; tentatively, D is TRBD1 (5 bases). Germline V gives CDR1 MDHEN, CDR2 SYDVKM. The CDR3 spans 18 residues. The V end was cut by 7 bases, the J end by 8 bases, with 32 bases between. The DNA for the CDR3 is TGTGCCAGCAAAGGTGATAGTGGGGACGGGGAGATGTCGAGGGGCTACACCTTC. Amino acid sequence: CASKGDSGDGEMSRGYTF.